This T cell receptor beta chain was found in a study of monozygotic twins with inflammatory bowel disease. The CDR3 extends over 15 amino acids. Germline V gene data show CDR1 as DFQATT and CDR2 as SNEGSKA (reference sequence). After re-calling the 5' RACE reads, TCRdb lists one entry per CDR3 protein, DNA absent. The sample includes 170,000 or so distinct CDR3 sequences. Sequencing used blood. The clonotype comes from a human donor with ulcerative colitis or Crohn's disease, or a healthy co-twin of an affected twin (not recorded which). The chain joins TRBV20-1 to TRBJ2-3; absent DNA, TCRdb's TRBD2 call cannot be checked. This chain's CDR3 is CSAYFGGAGTDTQYF.